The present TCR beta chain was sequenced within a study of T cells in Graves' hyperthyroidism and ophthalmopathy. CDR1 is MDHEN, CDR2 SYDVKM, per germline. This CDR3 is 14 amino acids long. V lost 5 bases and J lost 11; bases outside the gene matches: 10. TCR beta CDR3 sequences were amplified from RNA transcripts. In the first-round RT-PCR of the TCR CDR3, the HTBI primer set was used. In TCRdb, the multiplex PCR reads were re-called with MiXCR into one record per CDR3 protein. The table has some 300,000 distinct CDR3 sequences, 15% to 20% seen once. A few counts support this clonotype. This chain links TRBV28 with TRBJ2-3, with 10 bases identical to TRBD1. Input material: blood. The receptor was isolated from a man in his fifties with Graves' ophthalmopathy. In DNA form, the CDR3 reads TGTGCCAGCAGTCCCCCGGACAGGGGGAATTGGCAGTATTTT. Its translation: CASSPPDRGNWQYF.